The 23 T cell receptor beta chains below all came from one sample that was sequenced in a study of yellow fever vaccine responses in identical twins. One entry per CDR3 protein, called by TCRdb with MiXCR from the RT-PCR reads. The sample has a few thousand distinct CDR3 sequences, over 75% seen once. Specimen: T cells from blood (PBMCs), unsorted or a sorted subset (not recorded which), collected before or after yellow fever vaccination (not recorded which). The receptors originated from a woman under 30 who received the yellow fever vaccine.

The chain couples TRBV29-1 to TRBJ1-1, with D tentatively TRBD1 (5 bases). CDR3 length: 12 amino acids. CDR1 and CDR2 from the germline V gene are SQVTM and ANQGSEA. Deletions cut 5 bases from V and 6 bases from J, with 13 bases between. CDR3 nucleotide sequence: TGCAGCGTTAAGGGGTTGAGGGCTGAAGCTTTCTTT. Protein: CSVKGLRAEAFF.

This clonotype is a singleton in its sample. The V call is TRBV6-1, the J call TRBJ1-1; no reliable D call. Trimming took 6 bases from V and 3 from J, leaving 20 bases between them. In germline, CDR1 is MNHNS, CDR2 SASEGT. This CDR3 has 16 amino acids. The CDR3 nucleotides read TGTGCCAGCAGGGATACGGGCGGCGACCCCTACACTGAAGCTTTCTTT. Amino acid sequence: CASRDTGGDPYTEAFF.

The chain recombines TRBV4-2 with TRBJ2-3; D perhaps matches TRBD2 (6 bases). CDR1 is LGHNA and CDR2 is YNFKEQ in the germline V gene. V dropped 2 bases and J dropped 4 bases, with 10 bases sitting between them. This CDR3 spans 14 amino acids. CDR3 bases: TGTGCCAGCAGCCAATACGGAGGGCCAGATACGCAGTATTTT. Amino acids: CASSQYGGPDTQYF.

V usage is TRBV29-1 and J usage is TRBJ1-1; D call uncertain. This CDR3 contains 13 residues. Trimming cost V 4 bases and J 0 bases, with 9 bases left between them. Looked up from germline, CDR1 is SQVTM and CDR2 is ANQGSEA. DNA of the CDR3: TGCAGCGTTGCGGTGGGGATGAACACTGAAGCTTTCTTT. It codes for CSVAVGMNTEAFF.

This clonotype came up once. The rearrangement uses TRBV6-1 and TRBJ2-2, with D possibly matching TRBD1 (7 bases). CDR1 and CDR2 (germline): MNHNS, SASEGT. Deletions cut 7 bases from V and 4 bases from J, with 10 bases between. The CDR3 runs 13 residues. CDR3 DNA sequence: TGTGCCAGCACTCAGGGGGGCACCGGGGAGCTGTTTTTT. Residues: CASTQGGTGELFF.

This chain joins TRBV9 and TRBJ2-3; 9 bases line up with TRBD2. Germline assignment: CDR1 SGDLS and CDR2 YYNGEE. J was trimmed by 1 base and V by 1 base; bases with no gene match: 4. The CDR3 loop spans 16 amino acids. In DNA, the CDR3 is TGTGCCAGCAGCGTAACCCAGCGGGGGGGCACAGATACGCAGTATTTT. Translation: CASSVTQRGGTDTQYF.

The chain combines TRBV29-1 with TRBJ2-1; D may be TRBD2 (5 bases). CDR1 SQVTM and CDR2 ANQGSEA come from the germline V gene. V was shortened by 6 bases and J by 6 bases, with 12 bases between the two germline ends. The CDR3 is 12 residues long. The CDR3 nucleotides read TGCAGCGTGGTGAGGGTGTCCAATGAGCAGTTCTTC. It encodes CSVVRVSNEQFF.

This clonotype has a handful of counts. This chain links TRBV11-1 with TRBJ1-3; no clear D. This CDR3 has 14 amino acids. V was cut by 2 bases and J by 4 bases, with 9 bases left in between. Germline V lookup: CDR1 SGHAT, CDR2 FQDESV (reference sequence). The DNA of the CDR3 is TGTGCCAGCAGCTTAAGAGGTGTGGGAAACACCATATATTTT. This encodes CASSLRGVGNTIYF.

The chain couples TRBV6-2 or TRBV6-3 to TRBJ2-7; tentatively, D is TRBD1 (6 bases). The ends were cut back, 4 bases at V and 1 base at J, with 8 bases in the middle. The CDR3 has 13 residues. CDR1 and CDR2 (germline): MNHEY, SVGEGT. In DNA, the CDR3 is TGTGCCAGCAGTTTTGGACAGTCCTACGAGCAGTACTTC. This encodes CASSFGQSYEQYF.

The chain combines TRBV29-1 with TRBJ2-1; 9 bases match TRBD2. Germline trimming cut 6 bases from V and 2 bases from J; bases unmatched to any gene: 5. Germline CDR1 SQVTM, CDR2 ANQGSEA. The CDR3 has 14 amino acids. The CDR3 coding sequence is TGCAGCGTGAGCGGGGGGACTACCTACAATGAGCAGTTCTTC. Protein sequence: CSVSGGTTYNEQFF.

The V call is TRBV10-3, the J call TRBJ2-7; D unclear. CDR3 length: 13 amino acids. Germline loops: CDR1 ENHRY, CDR2 SYGVKD. V was cut by 2 bases and J by 3 bases, with 8 bases left in between. CDR3 in DNA: TGTGCCATCAGTGAGGGCAGCCACTACGAGCAGTACTTC. This codes for CAISEGSHYEQYF.

The rearrangement uses TRBV7-1 and TRBJ2-7; a weak D match, TRBD2 (5 bases). TRBV7-1 is reported as an ORF; its role is uncertain. This CDR3 has 13 residues. Deletions cut 2 bases from V and 4 bases from J, with 9 bases between. The DNA of the CDR3 is TGTGCCAGCAGCTCACCCGGACTGTACGAGCAGTACTTC. It translates to CASSSPGLYEQYF.

A single count supports this clonotype. This chain connects TRBV13 to TRBJ2-7, with D perhaps matching TRBD1 (7 bases). Per the germline V gene, CDR1 is PRHDT and CDR2 is FYEKMQ (reference sequence). This CDR3 is 15 amino acids long. The V end was cut by 4 bases, the J end by 3 bases, with 16 bases between. CDR3 nucleotide sequence: TGTGCCAGCAGCTGGGGAGGACAGGTAAACTACGAGCAGTACTTC. This codes for CASSWGGQVNYEQYF.

This clonotype was seen a few times. A read error is likely, as this CDR3 ends without the conserved phenylalanine or tryptophan. Because the CDR3's place on the DNA is in doubt, the DNA is left out and the CDR3 is given as listed by TCRdb. V usage is TRBV21-1 and J usage is TRBJ2-1; the table's D call TRBD1 went unverified against the DNA. TRBV21-1 has pseudogene status. The CDR3 comprises 16 residues, both ends counted. The CDR3 is CASSKVGHNFYNEQFI.

This clonotype appeared once. J is TRBJ2-5 and V is TRBV29-1; D is unresolved. Germline values: CDR1 SQVTM, CDR2 ANQGSEA. The CDR3 consists of 13 residues. V shed 2 bases and J shed 1 base, with 8 bases lying between them. Written as DNA, the CDR3 is TGCAGCGTTGAAATCAGTGGCCAAGAGACCCAGTACTTC. Protein: CSVEISGQETQYF.

This chain connects TRBV20-1 to TRBJ2-1; D is uncertain. Looked up from germline, CDR1 is DFQATT and CDR2 is SNEGSKA (reference sequence). Trimming shortened V by 3 bases and J by 6 bases, and 3 bases separated the two germline ends. This CDR3 has 10 residues. The CDR3 sequence: CSASLNEQFF. The CDR3 region has the DNA TGCAGTGCTAGTCTCAATGAGCAGTTCTTC.

The chain is built from TRBV12-3 or TRBV12-4 and TRBJ2-1, with 7 bases aligning to TRBD1. V shed 3 bases, J shed 7 bases, and the junction held 3 bases outside the gene matches. The CDR3 is 13 amino acids. The CDR3 bases are TGTGCCAGCAGTTTTCAGGGGGTGAATGAGCAGTTCTTC. Its translation: CASSFQGVNEQFF.

This chain links TRBV3-1 with TRBJ2-3; 8 bases are shared with TRBD2. Germline CDR1 reads LGHDT; CDR2 reads YNNKEL (reference sequence). The V gene end was trimmed by 4 bases and the J gene end by 8 bases; junction bases not matched to a gene: 11. This CDR3 region has 15 residues. The DNA for the CDR3 is TGTGCCAGCAGCCTCGGGGGGGCGGGAGGCGTTACGCAGTATTTT. Translation gives CASSLGGAGGVTQYF.

The CDR3 spells CASRATGRILSCNEQFF. CDR3 nucleotide sequence: TGCGCCAGCAGGGCGACAGGGAGAATACTCTCTTGCAATGAGCAGTTCTTC. The chain carries TRBV23-1 and TRBJ2-1; 7 bases fit TRBD1. TRBV23-1 is marked as an open reading frame, function uncertain. This CDR3 spans 17 amino acids. Germline trimming cut 6 bases from V and 6 bases from J; bases unmatched to any gene: 17.

The genes are TRBV6-4 and TRBJ2-7, with D perhaps given as TRBD1 or TRBD2 (5 bases each). The CDR3 is made up of 13 amino acids. V gave up 6 bases and J gave up 8 bases, with 17 bases separating them. CDR1 and CDR2 (germline): MRHNA, SNTAGT. CDR3 sequence reads: CASSGTDSTQQYF. The CDR3 region has the DNA TGTGCCAGCAGCGGGACCGACTCTACTCAGCAGTACTTC.

This rearrangement joins TRBV11-1 to TRBJ2-7, with 10 bases fitting TRBD2. The V gene end was trimmed by 4 bases and the J gene end by 4 bases; junction bases not matched to a gene: 7. The CDR3 covers 15 residues. Germline CDR1 SGHAT, CDR2 FQDESV (reference sequence). The CDR3 bases are TGTGCCAGCAGCTCGGGACTAGCGAAAGAATACGAGCAGTACTTC. As protein: CASSSGLAKEYEQYF.

This clonotype occurred once. This chain joins TRBV23-1 and TRBJ2-7; the D is unclear. TRBV23-1 is an open reading frame, and its role is uncertain. The V end lost 5 bases, the J end lost 3 bases, and 11 bases lay between the germline ends. The CDR3 runs 13 residues. The CDR3 region is CASSRARNYEQYF. CDR3 coding DNA: TGCGCCAGCAGTAGGGCTAGAAACTACGAGCAGTACTTC.

The rearrangement uses TRBV11-2 and TRBJ2-2, with D uncertain. CDR1 and CDR2 (germline): SGHAT, FQNNGV. Trimming left V 1 base short and J 2 bases short, with 11 bases between. The CDR3 loop spans 16 amino acids. The CDR3 loop is CASSLVPVRNTGELFF. DNA of the CDR3: TGTGCCAGCAGCTTAGTTCCGGTTCGCAACACCGGGGAGCTGTTTTTT.